The T cell receptor (beta chain) under discussion was sequenced for a study of blood T cell repertoires in COVID-19. At the level of the study: Samples taken during acute and convalescent COVID-19 were collected in the United States, Italy and Spain. T cells, B-cell-depleted T cells, or PBMCs supplied cDNA or gDNA.

Source study methods: Estimated nucleated cell counts came from reference gene primer amplification. TCRdb's table, derived via immunoSEQ multiplex PCR, lists solely in-frame clones and lacks some. The V and J calls and the clone size are those of that table, but D and trimming were determined from the DNA. This sample has 60,000 to 90,000 clones; roughly 70% occur once, and the top ten carry just over 2.5%. This CDR3 is 15 amino acids long. After removal of 3 bases from V and 5 bases from J, the junction contained 9 bases not matched to a gene. The germline CDR1 and CDR2 sequences are KGHSH and LQKENI.

The source material was peripheral blood. The TCR sequence derives from a human donor with acute or convalescent COVID-19. The donor label of this sample is uncertain. This rearrangement joins TRBV18 to TRBJ2-7, with TRBD1 identical over 8 bases. The CDR3 DNA reads as TGTGCCAGCTCACCGGGACAGGTCGAAAAGGACGAGCAGTACTTC. Its protein product is CASSPGQVEKDEQYF.